The 32 T cell receptor beta chains below all came from one sample that was sequenced in a study of blood T cell repertoires in COVID-19 (dated by TCRdb to the early 2020s). The library was prepared using the immunoSEQ multiplex PCR assay. TCRdb provides this immuneACCESS table in a form limited to in-frame rearrangements. Some clones are lacking; in checked studies, under half of them reflect an unresolved V gene, and why the rest are absent is not known. The sample table contains some 46,000 clones; only one count was recorded for about 85% of them. Less than 6.5% of the sample rests with the top ten. The material sequenced was peripheral blood. These receptors all stem from a man aged 55-75 years with acute or convalescent COVID-19.

The chain combines TRBV15 with TRBJ2-7; 8 bases are shared with TRBD2. Trimming took 1 base from V and 3 from J; bases not matched to a gene: 5. Germline CDR1 LNHNV, CDR2 YYDKDF (reference sequence). The CDR3 loop spans 15 amino acids. CDR3: CATSRVFAGGYEQYF. CDR3 coding DNA: TGTGCCACCAGCAGAGTATTCGCGGGAGGCTACGAGCAGTACTTC. The full variable domain, its missing parts supplied by reference TRBV15 and TRBJ2-7, is DAMVIQNPRYQVTQFGKPVTLSCSQTLNHNVMYWYQQKSSQAPKLLFHYYDKDFNNEADTPDNFQSRRPNTSFCFLDIRSPGLGDTAMYLCATSRVFAGGYEQYFGPGTRLTVT.

The rearrangement links TRBV27 to TRBJ2-7, with D perhaps matching TRBD2 (5 bases). Germline assignment: CDR1 MNHEY and CDR2 SMNVEV (reference sequence). This CDR3 contains 16 residues. The CDR3 protein is CAPAVSGADLSYEQYF. For the CDR3, the DNA is TGTGCTCCAGCAGTTAGTGGAGCGGATCTCTCCTACGAGCAGTACTTC.

The V and J genes are TRBV5-1 and TRBJ2-1; 7 bases map to TRBD2. The CDR3 totals 16 residues. CDR1 and CDR2 from the germline V gene are SGHRS and YFSETQ. The V segment lost 3 bases and the J segment 5 bases; nucleotides outside the gene matches: 11. The CDR3 loop reads CASSSGLAGDHNEQFF. The CDR3 coding sequence is TGCGCCAGCAGCTCTGGTTTGGCGGGAGACCACAATGAGCAGTTCTTC.

V usage is TRBV9 and J usage is TRBJ1-1; D call uncertain. Germline CDR1 reads SGDLS; CDR2 reads YYNGEE. The CDR3 is 15 residues long. V dropped 0 bases and J dropped 1 base, with 10 bases sitting between them. CDR3 sequence reads: CASSVAPTRNTEAFF. DNA of the CDR3: TGTGCCAGCAGCGTAGCCCCCACCAGGAACACTGAAGCTTTCTTT.

The chain joins TRBV19 to TRBJ2-7; D not certain. The CDR3 runs to 13 residues. Germline V lookup: CDR1 LNHDA, CDR2 SQIVND (reference sequence). The germline V and J ends were trimmed by 4 bases and 4 bases, with 11 bases remaining between them. In DNA, the CDR3 is TGTGCCAGTAGTACCGATAGTCCGTACGAGCAGTACTTC. This codes for CASSTDSPYEQYF. The whole variable domain, filled in from reference TRBV19 and TRBJ2-7, reads DGGITQSPKYLFRKEGQNVTLSCEQNLNHDAMYWYRQDPGQGLRLIYYSQIVNDFQKGDIAEGYSVSREKKESFPLTVTSAQKNPTAFYLCASSTDSPYEQYFGPGTRLTVT.

This clone has only one observation. The chain has TRBV4-1 and TRBJ2-2, with D perhaps matching TRBD1 (6 bases). Germline assignment: CDR1 MGHRA and CDR2 YSYEKL. The CDR3 is made up of 15 amino acids. Trimming took off 2 bases at V and 6 bases at J, with 13 bases between the two ends. The CDR3 here is CASSQPAGDPGELFF. CDR3 sequence (DNA): TGCGCCAGCAGCCAACCTGCAGGGGATCCCGGGGAGCTGTTTTTT.

The chain is built from TRBV7-2 and TRBJ2-1; 7 bases line up with TRBD2. The V segment lost 5 bases and the J segment 9 bases; nucleotides outside the gene matches: 13. The germline V gene has CDR1 SGHTA and CDR2 FQGNSA. The CDR3 sequence is 15 residues long. In DNA, the CDR3 is TGTGCCAGCAGCCCCTGGGCTCTAGCGGAGGCTGAGCAGTTCTTC. Encoded protein: CASSPWALAEAEQFF.

The V and J genes are TRBV18 and TRBJ1-4, with D possibly matching TRBD1 (6 bases). Per the germline V gene, CDR1 is KGHSH and CDR2 is LQKENI. The CDR3 has 12 residues. V dropped 3 bases and J dropped 10 bases, with 9 bases sitting between them. The CDR3 loop is CASSPGGGKLFF. For the CDR3, the DNA is TGTGCCAGCTCACCTGGGGGCGGAAAACTGTTTTTT. The full variable domain, with the rest looked up from reference TRBV18 and TRBJ1-4, is NAGVMQNPRHLVRRRGQEARLRCSPMKGHSHVYWYRQLPEEGLKFMVYLQKENIIDESGMPKERFSAEFPKEGPSILRIQQVVRGDSAAYFCASSPGGGKLFFGSGTQLSVL.

The chain uses TRBV29-1 and TRBJ2-2, with TRBD1 as a possible D gene (6 bases). With 1 base removed from V and 2 bases from J, the gap between germline ends came to 17 bases. The length of the CDR3 is 17 residues. Germline V gene sequence: CDR1 SQVTM, CDR2 ANQGSEA. CDR3 bases: TGCAGCGTTGAAGCAGGGGATCAAACCTTTAACACCGGGGAGCTGTTTTTT. Protein: CSVEAGDQTFNTGELFF.

V usage is TRBV30 and J usage is TRBJ1-1, with 7 bases matching TRBD1. The CDR3 is 12 amino acids. The germline gives CDR1 GTSNPN, CDR2 SVGIG (reference sequence). This chain's CDR3 is CARKGANTEAFF. CDR3 DNA sequence: TGTGCACGGAAGGGGGCGAACACTGAAGCTTTCTTT.

The gene calls are TRBV24-1 and TRBJ1-3; 9 bases are shared with TRBD1. V lost 4 bases and J lost 5; bases outside the gene matches: 5. Germline CDR1 KGHDR, CDR2 SFDVKD. The CDR3 covers 15 residues. The DNA for the CDR3 is TGTGCCACCAGTGAAATGACAGGGGGGCGAAACACCATATATTTT. Its protein is CATSEMTGGRNTIYF.

This clone was seen only a few times. This chain uses TRBV5-4 with TRBJ2-7; 7 bases agree with TRBD1. The CDR3 contains 13 residues. Germline V CDR1 and CDR2: SGHNT, YYREEE (reference sequence). Losses at the gene ends were 4 bases for V and 7 bases for J; bases not matched to a gene: 8. The CDR3 loop is CASSPGQTGEQYF. The CDR3 DNA is TGTGCCAGCAGCCCGGGACAGACTGGGGAGCAGTACTTC.

The chain has TRBV11-2 and TRBJ2-1; the match to TRBD2 covers 15 bases. Germline CDR1 is SGHAT and CDR2 is FQNNGV. The ends lost 5 bases at V and 8 bases at J; junction bases unmatched: 4. The CDR3 has 15 residues. The CDR3 DNA reads TGTGCCAGCAGCCAGGGACTAGCGGGAGGCTATGAGCAGTTCTTC. Its translation: CASSQGLAGGYEQFF.

The chain joins TRBV7-9 to TRBJ2-7, with a weak D call TRBD2 (5 bases). V was trimmed by 4 bases and J by 7 bases, leaving 11 bases between them. Germline V gene sequence: CDR1 SEHNR, CDR2 FQNEAQ (reference sequence). This CDR3 spans 12 amino acids. The CDR3 coding sequence is TGTGCCAGCAGCTCGGACTCCAGGGAGCAGTACTTC. It is translated as CASSSDSREQYF.

The chain carries TRBV6-5 and TRBJ1-3, with a weak D call TRBD1 (6 bases). CDR3 length equals 13 residues. Germline CDR1 is MNHEY and CDR2 is SVGAGI. V was clipped by 6 bases and J by 4 bases, with 10 bases between them. CDR3 loop: CASRQGRGNTIYF. The DNA for the CDR3 is TGTGCCAGCAGACAGGGAAGGGGAAACACCATATATTTT.

This clone came up once. The V call is TRBV5-4, the J call TRBJ1-5; a possible D gene is TRBD1 (6 bases). V lost 0 bases and J 6 bases, leaving 10 bases between the germline ends. The V gene's germline CDR1 is SGHNT and CDR2 YYREEE (reference sequence). This CDR3 is 14 amino acids long. CDR3 coding DNA: TGTGCCAGCAGCTTGGACAGGGCGGCTCAGCCCCAGCATTTT. Translating gives CASSLDRAAQPQHF.

This chain's CDR3 is CATSDTGYSATQYF. CDR3 nucleotides: TGTGCCACCAGTGACACAGGGTACTCGGCTACGCAGTATTTT. The rearrangement uses TRBV24-1 and TRBJ2-3; TRBD1 is a possible D gene (6 bases). The germline V and J ends were trimmed by 4 bases and 8 bases, with 15 bases remaining between them. CDR1 is KGHDR and CDR2 is SFDVKD in the germline V gene. The length of the CDR3 is 14 residues.

The CDR3 region has the DNA TGTGCCTGGAGTGCAGGGTACATGGGGCGAAAACTGTTTTTT. Residues: CAWSAGYMGRKLFF. The chain recombines TRBV30 with TRBJ1-4; TRBD1 is a possible D gene (5 bases). The germline gives CDR1 GTSNPN, CDR2 SVGIG (reference sequence). The germline V and J ends were trimmed by 1 base and 10 bases, with 16 bases remaining between them. The CDR3 has 14 amino acids.

This chain connects TRBV5-3 to TRBJ1-1; perhaps TRBD1 as D (5 bases). TRBV5-3 is labeled an ORF, and its function is uncertain. The length of the CDR3 is 18 residues. Trimming took 4 bases from V and 1 from J, leaving 23 bases between them. The CDR3 sequence is CARSLEPSLRDSNTEAFF. CDR3 DNA sequence: TGTGCCAGAAGCCTGGAACCCAGTCTCCGGGACTCGAACACTGAAGCTTTCTTT.

The chain joins TRBV6-5 to TRBJ1-4, with D hard to call. The CDR3 has 15 amino acids. Trimming stripped 0 bases from V and 1 base from J, with 6 bases between. Germline V CDR1 and CDR2: MNHEY, SVGAGI. CDR3 nucleotide sequence: TGTGCCAGCAGTTACTCTACAGTAACTAATGAAAAACTGTTTTTT. Protein product: CASSYSTVTNEKLFF.

The chain recombines TRBV28 with TRBJ1-1; D is unresolved. V lost 4 bases to trimming and J lost 6 bases, with 12 bases between them. CDR1 is MDHEN and CDR2 is SYDVKM in the germline V gene. The CDR3 extends over 13 amino acids. The CDR3 bases are TGTGCCAGCAGTTCCTACCCCCGCTCTGAAGCTTTCTTT. Translating it yields CASSSYPRSEAFF.

The J gene is TRBJ1-5, the V gene TRBV30; the D gene is possibly TRBD1 (5 bases). This CDR3 is built from 15 residues. The ends were cut back, 0 bases at V and 2 bases at J, with 11 bases in the middle. From germline, CDR1 is GTSNPN and CDR2 SVGIG (reference sequence). Here the CDR3 reads CAWSVLSGGNQPQHF. The CDR3 DNA is TGTGCCTGGAGTGTACTATCGGGGGGCAATCAGCCCCAGCATTTT.

The V and J genes are TRBV7-3 and TRBJ2-5; 13 bases are a match to TRBD2. Germline-derived CDR1 and CDR2 are SGHTA and FQGTGA. The CDR3 consists of 16 residues. The J segment lost 0 bases and the V segment lost 5 bases, leaving 3 bases of the junction unmatched. CDR3 coding DNA: TGTGCCAGCAGCCGTGGACTAGCGGGAGACCAAGAGACCCAGTACTTC. Encoded protein: CASSRGLAGDQETQYF.

This clone was counted a single time. The chain joins TRBV24-1 to TRBJ2-5, with 9 bases identical to TRBD2. The CDR3 contains 14 residues. Trimming removed 12 bases from V and 6 bases from J; junction bases left unmatched: 13. Germline-derived CDR1 and CDR2 are KGHDR and SFDVKD. The CDR3: CAPTGGRALKTQYF. DNA for the CDR3: TGTGCCCCGACTGGCGGGAGGGCCTTAAAGACCCAGTACTTC.

The chain is built from TRBV9 and TRBJ2-7, with 8 positions matching TRBD2. Per germline, CDR1 SGDLS and CDR2 YYNGEE. CDR3 size: 12 residues. V lost 4 bases to trimming and J lost 6 bases; unmatched junction nucleotides: 3. CDR3 region: CASSPGGVEQYF. CDR3 sequence (DNA): TGTGCCAGCAGCCCGGGGGGGGTCGAGCAGTACTTC.

This chain joins TRBV18 and TRBJ1-2; 10 bases are shared with TRBD1. CDR3 length equals 15 residues. Looked up from germline, CDR1 is KGHSH and CDR2 is LQKENI. J gave up 4 bases and V 6 bases, and 8 bases lay outside the gene matches. CDR3 protein: CASSRQGADSYGYTF. In DNA form, the CDR3 reads TGTGCCAGCTCTCGACAGGGGGCGGACTCCTATGGCTACACCTTC.

The chain combines TRBV10-1 with TRBJ2-5, with TRBD2 matching 8 bases. The V segment lost 2 bases and the J segment 1 base; nucleotides outside the gene matches: 6. The CDR3 has 16 amino acids. Germline-derived CDR1 and CDR2 are WNHNN and SYGVQD (reference sequence). The CDR3 reads CASSEGPAGAQETQYF. The CDR3 bases are TGCGCCAGCAGTGAGGGTCCAGCGGGAGCCCAAGAGACCCAGTACTTC.

This rearrangement joins TRBV5-1 to TRBJ1-3, with D unresolved. The CDR3 loop spans 14 amino acids. Germline V gene lookup returns CDR1 SGHRS and CDR2 YFSETQ. Trimming pared 8 bases from V and 0 bases from J, leaving 12 bases between. The CDR3 spells CASGQDPSGNTIYF. The CDR3 nucleotides are TGCGCCAGTGGGCAAGACCCCTCTGGAAACACCATATATTTT.

The chain is built from TRBV7-9 and TRBJ2-2; 9 nucleotides agree with TRBD1. J was trimmed by 3 bases and V by 5 bases; bases with no gene match: 4. Germline CDR1 reads SEHNR; CDR2 reads FQNEAQ (reference sequence). The length of the CDR3 is 15 residues. CDR3 sequence: CASSRTGAYTGELFF. The CDR3 DNA is TGTGCCAGCAGCAGGACAGGGGCCTACACCGGGGAGCTGTTTTTT.

The chain combines TRBV2 with TRBJ1-3; D might be TRBD1 (5 bases). The CDR3 has 14 amino acids. Germline CDR1 SNHLY, CDR2 FYNNEI. The V and J ends lost 5 bases and 0 bases respectively, with 8 bases between them. DNA of the CDR3: TGTGCCAGCAGTAGACAGAGCTCTGGAAACACCATATATTTT. Translated: CASSRQSSGNTIYF. Using reference TRBV2 and TRBJ1-3 for the parts outside the CDR3, the full variable domain is EPEVTQTPSHQVTQMGQEVILRCVPISNHLYFYWYRQILGQKVEFLVSFYNNEISEKSEIFDDQFSVERPDGSNFTLKIRSTKLEDSAMYFCASSRQSSGNTIYFGEGSWLTVV.

The chain recombines TRBV18 with TRBJ2-7; 13 bases agree with TRBD2. From germline, CDR1 is KGHSH and CDR2 LQKENI. V dropped 6 bases and J dropped 5; count of bases not matched to a gene: 13. The CDR3 is 17 residues long. The CDR3 is CASSEGLAGFGGNEQYF. The CDR3 DNA reads as TGTGCCAGCTCTGAGGGACTAGCGGGGTTTGGTGGCAACGAGCAGTACTTC.

The chain recombines TRBV4-1 with TRBJ2-2; 12 bases line up with TRBD2. Germline V gene lookup returns CDR1 MGHRA and CDR2 YSYEKL. The V gene end was trimmed by 4 bases and the J gene end by 7 bases; junction bases not matched to a gene: 19. The CDR3 runs to 20 residues. The CDR3 DNA reads TGCGCCAGCAGCCCCCCTCAACGGAGGACTAGCGGGACGCCAGACGGGGAGCTGTTTTTT. It specifies CASSPPQRRTSGTPDGELFF.